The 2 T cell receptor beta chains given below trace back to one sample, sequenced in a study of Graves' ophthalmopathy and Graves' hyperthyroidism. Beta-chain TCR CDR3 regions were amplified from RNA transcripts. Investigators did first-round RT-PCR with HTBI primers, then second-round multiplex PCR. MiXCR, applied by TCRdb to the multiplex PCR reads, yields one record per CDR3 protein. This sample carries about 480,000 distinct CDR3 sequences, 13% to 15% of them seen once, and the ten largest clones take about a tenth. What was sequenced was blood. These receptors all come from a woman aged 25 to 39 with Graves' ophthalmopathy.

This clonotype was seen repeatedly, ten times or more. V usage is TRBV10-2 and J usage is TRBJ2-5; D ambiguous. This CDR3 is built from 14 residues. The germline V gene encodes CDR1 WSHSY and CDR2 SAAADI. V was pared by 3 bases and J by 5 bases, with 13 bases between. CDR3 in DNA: TGCGCCAGCAGTGATGGTCCGGGTTCGGAGACCCAGTACTTC. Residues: CASSDGPGSETQYF.

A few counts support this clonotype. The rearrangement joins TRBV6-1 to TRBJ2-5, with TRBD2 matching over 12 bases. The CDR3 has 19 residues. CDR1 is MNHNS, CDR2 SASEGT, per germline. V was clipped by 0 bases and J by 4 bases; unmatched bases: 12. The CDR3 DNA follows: TGTGCCAGCAGTGAAGCGCTTTGGCTAGCGGGAGGGCCCTCAGAGACCCAGTACTTC. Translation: CASSEALWLAGGPSETQYF.